A selection of T cell receptor beta chains follows, all from one sample in a study of beta chain features in type 1 diabetes. TCRdb's table, derived via immunoSEQ multiplex PCR, lists solely in-frame clones and lacks some. The sample includes 160,000 or so clones, roughly 63% of them seen just once. Source material: naive CD4+ T cells from blood. These receptors were taken from a man younger than 45 with type 1 diabetes. Each CDR3 is given with its conserved first and last residue.

v_gene	len	CDR3aa
TRBV10-2	16	CASSEWSSGEYGTQYF
TRBV2	15	CASSGGTGVSYEQYF
TRBV9	17	CASSVGGSGGARETQYF
TRBV25-1	14	CASSTTGKIAEAFF
TRBV4-3	15	CASSQGAGTNTEAFF
TRBV11-3	16	CASSQGQGEAKNIQYF
TRBV30	12	CAWSPVGYGYTF
TRBV11-2	15	CASSLGGQGTDTQYF
TRBV11-2	13	CASSFREMGTQYF
TRBV7-9	14	CASRRSDSSYGYTF
TRBV30	16	CAWSVSWRMNTGELFF
TRBV30	11	CAWRFTGELFF
TRBV5-4	15	CASSFGGASGETQYF
TRBV29-1	14	CSVLGLAGDYEQYF
TRBV5-6	12	CASSYTGQHFHF
TRBV4-1	14	CASSQEEEEGTQYF
TRBV29-1	12	CSAKGGSPWAFF
TRBV7-2	15	CASRYDRDSYNEQFF
TRBV11-2	11	CATYFGNTQYF
TRBV20-1	11	CSASENTEAFF
TRBV19	14	CASDVGQGTYIQYF
TRBV29-1	14	CSVNRNFMNTEAFF
TRBV7-2	16	CASSLAVTGGIDEQYF
TRBV19	13	CASSTQGNQPQHF
TRBV27	17	CASSPVSAQGNNSPLHF
TRBV29-1	13	CSAGTSRRDTQYF
TRBV20-1	11	CSASKGNEQFF
TRBV7-9	14	CASTDGGQTGTQYF
TRBV4-3	16	CASSQDIGVGANVLTF
TRBV6-5	14	CASSYRQGSYGYTF
TRBV7-2	16	CASSRGRGLGNTEAFF
TRBV4-3	17	CASSQEVTALNTGELFF
TRBV18	12	CASSLGGNEQFF
TRBV30	15	CAWSPGASPVYEQYF
TRBV18	14	CASSPDVAKNIQYF
TRBV28	14	CASSPGGSYNEQFF
TRBV20-1	11	CSARDPGQGLF
TRBV29-1	12	CSVEQGDGIQYF
TRBV9	17	CASSDLTGANSGNTIYF
TRBV7-9	15	CASSLVPSSTDTQYF
TRBV5-1	16	CASSITTGVEYREQFF
TRBV4-3	14	CASSQADRNTEAFF